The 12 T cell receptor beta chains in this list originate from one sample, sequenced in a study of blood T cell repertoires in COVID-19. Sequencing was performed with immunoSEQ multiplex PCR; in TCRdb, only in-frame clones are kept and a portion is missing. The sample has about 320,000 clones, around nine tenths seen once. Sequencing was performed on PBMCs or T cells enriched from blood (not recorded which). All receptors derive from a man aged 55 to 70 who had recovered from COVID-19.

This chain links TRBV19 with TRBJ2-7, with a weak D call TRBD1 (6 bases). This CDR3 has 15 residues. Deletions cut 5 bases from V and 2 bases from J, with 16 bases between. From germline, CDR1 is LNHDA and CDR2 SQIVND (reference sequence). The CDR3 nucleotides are TGTGCCAGTAGTCATCAACAGGGAGCGACCTACGAGCAGTACTTC. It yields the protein CASSHQQGATYEQYF.

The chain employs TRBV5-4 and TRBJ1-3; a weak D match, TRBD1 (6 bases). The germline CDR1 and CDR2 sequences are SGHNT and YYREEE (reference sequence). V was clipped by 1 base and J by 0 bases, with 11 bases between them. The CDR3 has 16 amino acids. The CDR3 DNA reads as TGTGCCAGCAGCTTGCAGGGGCTCCGCTCTGGAAACACCATATATTTT. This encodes CASSLQGLRSGNTIYF.

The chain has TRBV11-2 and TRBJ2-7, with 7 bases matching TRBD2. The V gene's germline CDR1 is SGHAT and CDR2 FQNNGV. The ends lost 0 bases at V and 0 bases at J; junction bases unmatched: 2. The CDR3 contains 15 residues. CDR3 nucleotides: TGTGCCAGCAGCTTAGACCTAGCGGCCTCCTACGAGCAGTACTTC. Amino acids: CASSLDLAASYEQYF.

The DNA of the CDR3 is TGTGCCAGTAGTATAGTAAGGGGGCCAATCACAGATACGCAGTATTTT. Its translation: CASSIVRGPITDTQYF. The rearrangement joins TRBV19 to TRBJ2-3; the match to TRBD1 covers 7 bases. CDR1 LNHDA and CDR2 SQIVND come from the germline V gene (reference sequence). The CDR3 sequence is 16 residues long. V lost 1 base to trimming and J lost 2 bases; unmatched junction nucleotides: 6.

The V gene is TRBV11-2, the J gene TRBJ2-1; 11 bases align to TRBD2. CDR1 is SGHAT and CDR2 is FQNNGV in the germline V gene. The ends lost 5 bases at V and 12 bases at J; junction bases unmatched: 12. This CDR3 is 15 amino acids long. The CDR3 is CASSPVAGGKGGQFF. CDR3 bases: TGTGCCAGCAGCCCAGTAGCGGGAGGGAAAGGTGGGCAGTTCTTC.

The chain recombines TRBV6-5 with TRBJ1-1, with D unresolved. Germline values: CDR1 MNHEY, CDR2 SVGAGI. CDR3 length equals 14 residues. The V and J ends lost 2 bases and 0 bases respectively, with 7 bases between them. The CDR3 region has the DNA TGTGCCAGCAGTTACGGCAGATTGAACACTGAAGCTTTCTTT. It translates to CASSYGRLNTEAFF.

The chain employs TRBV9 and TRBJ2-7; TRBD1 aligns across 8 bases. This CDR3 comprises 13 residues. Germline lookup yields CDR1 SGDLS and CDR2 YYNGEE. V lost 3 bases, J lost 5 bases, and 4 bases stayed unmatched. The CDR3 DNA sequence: TGTGCCAGCAGCGCGGCGGACAGGGACGAGCAGTACTTC. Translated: CASSAADRDEQYF.

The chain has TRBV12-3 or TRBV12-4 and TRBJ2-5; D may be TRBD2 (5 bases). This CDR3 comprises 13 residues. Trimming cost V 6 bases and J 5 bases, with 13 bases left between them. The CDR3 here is CASSPAGPETQYF. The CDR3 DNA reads TGTGCCAGCAGCCCGGCGGGTCCGGAGACCCAGTACTTC.

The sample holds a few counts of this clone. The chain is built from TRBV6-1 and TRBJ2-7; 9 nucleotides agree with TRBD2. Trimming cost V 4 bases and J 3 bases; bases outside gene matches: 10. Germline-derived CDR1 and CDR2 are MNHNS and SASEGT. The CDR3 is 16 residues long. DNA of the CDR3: TGTGCCAGCAGTGCTCAACCGGGACTAGCTAACTACGAGCAGTACTTC. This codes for CASSAQPGLANYEQYF.

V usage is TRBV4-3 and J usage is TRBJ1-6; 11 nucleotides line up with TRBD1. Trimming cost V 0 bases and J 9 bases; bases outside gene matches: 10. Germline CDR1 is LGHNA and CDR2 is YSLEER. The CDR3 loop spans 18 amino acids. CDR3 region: CASSQDMAWGQGGSPLHF. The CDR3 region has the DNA TGCGCCAGCAGCCAAGATATGGCCTGGGGACAGGGGGGTTCACCCCTCCACTTT.

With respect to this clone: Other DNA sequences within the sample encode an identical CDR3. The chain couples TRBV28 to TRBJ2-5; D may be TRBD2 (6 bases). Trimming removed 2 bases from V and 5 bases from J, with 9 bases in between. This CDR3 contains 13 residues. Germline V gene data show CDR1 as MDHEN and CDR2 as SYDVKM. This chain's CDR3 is CASSLEGRETQYF. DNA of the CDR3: TGTGCCAGCAGTTTAGAGGGGAGGGAGACCCAGTACTTC. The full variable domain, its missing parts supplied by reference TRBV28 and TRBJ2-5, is DVKVTQSSRYLVKRTGEKVFLECVQDMDHENMFWYRQDPGLGLRLIYFSYDVKMKEKGDIPEGYSVSREKKERFSLILESASTNQTSMYLCASSLEGRETQYFGPGTRLLVL.

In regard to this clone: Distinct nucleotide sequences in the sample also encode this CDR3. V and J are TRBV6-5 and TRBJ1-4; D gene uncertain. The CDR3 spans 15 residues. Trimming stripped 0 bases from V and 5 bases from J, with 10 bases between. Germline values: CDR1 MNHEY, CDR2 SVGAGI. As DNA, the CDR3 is TGTGCCAGCAGTTACTCAAACAGAGACAATGAAAAACTGTTTTTT. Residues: CASSYSNRDNEKLFF.